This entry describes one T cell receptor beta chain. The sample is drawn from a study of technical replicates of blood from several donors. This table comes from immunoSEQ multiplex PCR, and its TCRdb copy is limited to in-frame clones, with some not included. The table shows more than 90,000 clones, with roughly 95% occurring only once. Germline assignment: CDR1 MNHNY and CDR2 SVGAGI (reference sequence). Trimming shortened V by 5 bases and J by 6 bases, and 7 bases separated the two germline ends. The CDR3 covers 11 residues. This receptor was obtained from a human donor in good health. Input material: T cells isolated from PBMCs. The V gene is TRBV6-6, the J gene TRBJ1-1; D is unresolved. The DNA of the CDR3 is TGTGCCAGCAGTAGCGGCGCTGAAGCTTTCTTT. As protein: CASSSGAEAFF.